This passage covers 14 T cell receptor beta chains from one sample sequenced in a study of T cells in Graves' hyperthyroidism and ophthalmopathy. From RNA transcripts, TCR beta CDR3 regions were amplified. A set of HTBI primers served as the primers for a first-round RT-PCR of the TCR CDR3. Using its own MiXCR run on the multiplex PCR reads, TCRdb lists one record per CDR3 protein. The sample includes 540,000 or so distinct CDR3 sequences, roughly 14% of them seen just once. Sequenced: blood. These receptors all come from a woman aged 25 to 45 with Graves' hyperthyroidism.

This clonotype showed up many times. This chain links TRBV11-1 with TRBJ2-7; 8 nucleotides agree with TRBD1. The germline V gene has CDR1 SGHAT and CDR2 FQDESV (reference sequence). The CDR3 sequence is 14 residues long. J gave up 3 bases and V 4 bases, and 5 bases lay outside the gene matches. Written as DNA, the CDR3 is TGTGCCAGCAGCTACCGGACAGGGAACTACGAGCAGTACTTC. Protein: CASSYRTGNYEQYF.

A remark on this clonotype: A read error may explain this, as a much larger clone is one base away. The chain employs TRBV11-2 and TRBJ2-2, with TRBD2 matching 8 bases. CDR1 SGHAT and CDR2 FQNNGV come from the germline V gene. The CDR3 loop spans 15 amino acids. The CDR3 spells CASSLAGGRHGELVF. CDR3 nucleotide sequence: TGTGCCAGCAGCTTAGCGGGAGGGAGGCACGGGGAGCTGGTTTTT. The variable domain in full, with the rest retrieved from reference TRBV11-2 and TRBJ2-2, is EAGVAQSPRYKIIEKRQSVAFWCNPISGHATLYWYQQILGQGPKLLIQFQNNGVVDDSQLPKDRFSAERLKGVDSTLKIQPAKLEDSAVYLCASSLAGGRHGELVFGEGSRLTVL.

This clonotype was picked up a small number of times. The CDR3 bases are TGTGCCAGCAGCCGGACAGGGAGGTCCACAGATACGCAGTATTTT. It translates to CASSRTGRSTDTQYF. The genes are TRBV28 and TRBJ2-3; 8 positions agree with TRBD1. This CDR3 has 15 amino acids. Germline CDR1 and CDR2: MDHEN and SYDVKM. The V segment lost 6 bases and the J segment 2 bases; nucleotides outside the gene matches: 7. The complete variable domain, with remaining parts taken from reference TRBV28 and TRBJ2-3, reads DVKVTQSSRYLVKRTGEKVFLECVQDMDHENMFWYRQDPGLGLRLIYFSYDVKMKEKGDIPEGYSVSREKKERFSLILESASTNQTSMYLCASSRTGRSTDTQYFGPGTRLTVL.

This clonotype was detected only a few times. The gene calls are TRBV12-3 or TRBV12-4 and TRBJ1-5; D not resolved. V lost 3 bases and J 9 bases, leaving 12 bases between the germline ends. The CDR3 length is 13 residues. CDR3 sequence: CASSFQLAGPQHF. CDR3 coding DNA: TGTGCCAGCAGTTTTCAGCTCGCTGGGCCCCAGCATTTT.

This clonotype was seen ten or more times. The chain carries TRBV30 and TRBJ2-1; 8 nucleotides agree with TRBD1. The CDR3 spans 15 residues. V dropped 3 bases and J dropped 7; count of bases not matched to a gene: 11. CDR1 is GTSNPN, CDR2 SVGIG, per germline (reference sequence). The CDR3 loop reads CAWSQGQAVGNEQFF. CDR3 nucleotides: TGTGCCTGGAGCCAGGGACAGGCGGTGGGGAATGAGCAGTTCTTC.

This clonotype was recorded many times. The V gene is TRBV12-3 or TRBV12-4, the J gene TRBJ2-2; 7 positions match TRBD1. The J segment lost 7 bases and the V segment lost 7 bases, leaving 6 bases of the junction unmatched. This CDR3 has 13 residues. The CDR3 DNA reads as TGTGCCAGCACAACAGGGGTTGGCGGGGAGCTGTTTTTT. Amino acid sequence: CASTTGVGGELFF.

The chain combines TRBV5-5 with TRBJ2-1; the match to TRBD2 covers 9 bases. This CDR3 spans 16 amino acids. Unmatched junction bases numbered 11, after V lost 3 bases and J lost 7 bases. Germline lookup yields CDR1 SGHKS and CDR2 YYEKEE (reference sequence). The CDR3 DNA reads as TGTGCCAGCAGCTCGACTTGGCGGGAGGGCCTTAATGAGCAGTTCTTC. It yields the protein CASSSTWREGLNEQFF.

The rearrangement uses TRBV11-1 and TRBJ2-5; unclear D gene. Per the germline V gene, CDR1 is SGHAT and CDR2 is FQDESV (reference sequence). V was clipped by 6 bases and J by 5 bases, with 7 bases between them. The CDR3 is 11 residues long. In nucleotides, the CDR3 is TGTGCCAGCAGATCTATGGAGACCCAGTACTTC. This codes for CASRSMETQYF.

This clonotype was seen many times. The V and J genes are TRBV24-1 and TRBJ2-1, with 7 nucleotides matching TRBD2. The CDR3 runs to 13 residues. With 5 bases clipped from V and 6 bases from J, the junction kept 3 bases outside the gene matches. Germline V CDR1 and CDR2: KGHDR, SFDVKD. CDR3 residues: CATSVASGNEQFF. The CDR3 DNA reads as TGTGCCACCAGTGTAGCTAGCGGCAATGAGCAGTTCTTC.

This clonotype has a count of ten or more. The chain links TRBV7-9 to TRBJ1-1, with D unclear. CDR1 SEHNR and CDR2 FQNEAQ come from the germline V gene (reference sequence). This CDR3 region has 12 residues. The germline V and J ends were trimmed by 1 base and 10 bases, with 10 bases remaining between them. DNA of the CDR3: TGTGCCAGCAGCTTAGAACCAAAGCGAGCTTTCTTT. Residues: CASSLEPKRAFF. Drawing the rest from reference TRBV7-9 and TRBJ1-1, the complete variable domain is DTGVSQNPRHKITKRGQNVTFRCDPISEHNRLYWYRQTLGQGPEFLTYFQNEAQLEKSRLLSDRFSAERPKGSFSTLEIQRTEQGDSAMYLCASSLEPKRAFFGQGTRLTVV.

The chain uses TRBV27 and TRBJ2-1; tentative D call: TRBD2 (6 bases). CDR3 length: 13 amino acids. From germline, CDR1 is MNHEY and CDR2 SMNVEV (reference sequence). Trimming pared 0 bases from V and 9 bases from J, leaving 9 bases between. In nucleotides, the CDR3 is TGTGCCAGCAGTTTATCGTTCGGGGGTGAGCAGTTCTTC. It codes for CASSLSFGGEQFF.

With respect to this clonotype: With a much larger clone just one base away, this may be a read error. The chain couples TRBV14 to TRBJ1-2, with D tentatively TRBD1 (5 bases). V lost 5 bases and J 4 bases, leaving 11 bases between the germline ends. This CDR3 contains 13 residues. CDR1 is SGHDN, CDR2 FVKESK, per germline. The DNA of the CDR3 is TGTGCCAGCAGCTTCCGGACAACCTATGGCTACACCTTC. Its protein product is CASSFRTTYGYTF.

The DNA of the CDR3 is TGTGCCAGCAGCGTAGGGGGGATCCATGGCTACACCTTC. Encoded protein: CASSVGGIHGYTF. The rearrangement uses TRBV9 and TRBJ1-2; weak D call: TRBD1 (5 bases). Per germline, CDR1 SGDLS and CDR2 YYNGEE. Between the trimmed V and J ends, which lost 0 bases and 6 bases, there was a span of 9 bases. The CDR3 runs to 13 residues.

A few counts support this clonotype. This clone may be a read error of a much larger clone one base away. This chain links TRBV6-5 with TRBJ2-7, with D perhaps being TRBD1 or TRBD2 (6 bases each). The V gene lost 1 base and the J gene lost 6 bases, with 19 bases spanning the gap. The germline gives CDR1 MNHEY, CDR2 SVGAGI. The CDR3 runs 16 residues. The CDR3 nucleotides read TGTGCCAGCAGTTACTTAACACGTCCAGGGGAGGCCGAGCAGTACTTC. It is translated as CASSYLTRPGEAEQYF.